The 9 T cell receptor beta chains below come from one sample, sequenced in a study of cytomegalovirus exposure and HLA in healthy donors. This PCR relied on a set of 60 Vbeta primers and 13 Jbeta primers. Produced via immunoSEQ multiplex PCR; TCRdb's table is partial and in-frame only. The sample consists of 50,000 to 65,000 clones, under 85% of them appearing once. Sequenced material: PBMCs. These receptors came from a man in his fifties in good health and CMV-seropositive.

This clone occurred once. The chain is built from TRBV6-6 and TRBJ1-5, with 8 positions matching TRBD1. V gave up 6 bases and J gave up 1 base; unmatched junction bases: 5. CDR1 is MNHNY and CDR2 is SVGAGI in the germline V gene (reference sequence). The length of the CDR3 is 15 residues. The CDR3 nucleotides read TGTGCCAGCAGCCCGGACAGGGCGAGCAATCAGCCCCAGCATTTT. It translates to CASSPDRASNQPQHF.

Remarks on this clone: Compared with germline, one end of the junction differs, possibly owing to a read error. Additional DNA sequences in this sample encode the identical CDR3. V usage is TRBV9 and J usage is TRBJ2-7; weak D call: TRBD1 (6 bases). The CDR3 contains 15 residues. Per germline, CDR1 SGDLS and CDR2 YYNGEE. CDR3 sequence reads: CASTSQGTSSYEQYF. The CDR3 bases are TGCGCCAGCACCTCCCAGGGGACCAGCTCCTACGAGCAGTACTTC.

Only a few counts were recorded for this clone. A read error may account for a junction end that differs from germline. This chain connects TRBV30 to TRBJ1-1; 7 bases are shared with TRBD1. CDR3 length equals 12 residues. Per germline, CDR1 GTSNPN and CDR2 SVGIG (reference sequence). CDR3 protein: CAWYRGNTQAFF. The CDR3 nucleotides are TGTGCCTGGTACAGGGGCAACACTCAAGCTTTCTTT.

This clone was seen just once. The rearrangement joins TRBV19 to TRBJ2-1; 10 bases map to TRBD2. The ends lost 5 bases at V and 2 bases at J; junction bases unmatched: 6. The CDR3 length is 16 residues. Germline V gene lookup returns CDR1 LNHDA and CDR2 SQIVND (reference sequence). The CDR3 region has the DNA TGTGCCAGTAGTCTCCTAGCGGGGGCGGCCTACAATGAGCAGTTCTTC. Translating gives CASSLLAGAAYNEQFF.

The CDR3 DNA reads TGTGCCAGCAGTTACGACGATGTGGGAGGGAAAGCTTTCTTT. Protein product: CASSYDDVGGKAFF. The chain is built from TRBV6-5 and TRBJ1-1; D not resolved. The CDR3 is 14 amino acids. V gave up 2 bases and J gave up 9 bases, with 16 bases separating them. The germline gives CDR1 MNHEY, CDR2 SVGAGI.

The V call is TRBV7-2, the J call TRBJ2-5, with 7 nucleotides matching TRBD2. The CDR3 has 14 residues. Looked up from germline, CDR1 is SGHTA and CDR2 is FQGNSA. V lost 5 bases, J lost 9 bases, and 12 bases stayed unmatched. The CDR3 DNA follows: TGTGCCAGCAGCCTAAACAGGAGTCGGGAGGCCCAGTACTTC. It codes for CASSLNRSREAQYF. Looking up the rest from reference TRBV7-2 and TRBJ2-5 gives the full variable domain: GAGVSQSPSNKVTEKGKDVELRCDPISGHTALYWYRQSLGQGLEFLIYFQGNSAPDKSGLPSDRFSAERTGGSVSTLTIQRTQQEDSAVYLCASSLNRSREAQYFGPGTRLLVL.

The CDR3: CASSRRASGPYEQYF. CDR3 in DNA: TGTGCCAGCAGCCGTAGGGCTAGCGGCCCCTACGAGCAGTACTTC. The chain is built from TRBV27 and TRBJ2-7; TRBD2 matches 7 bases. CDR1 is MNHEY and CDR2 is SMNVEV in the germline V gene (reference sequence). This CDR3 spans 15 amino acids. J was trimmed by 2 bases and V by 6 bases; bases with no gene match: 10.

The V and J genes are TRBV10-3 and TRBJ2-3; 10 bases match TRBD2. Germline V lookup: CDR1 ENHRY, CDR2 SYGVKD. After removal of 7 bases from V and 10 bases from J, the junction contained 11 bases not matched to a gene. The CDR3 runs to 14 residues. The chain's CDR3 is CAIKAGGRTGAQYF. CDR3 coding DNA: TGTGCCATCAAAGCGGGAGGGAGGACAGGTGCGCAGTATTTT.

This clone was seen a handful of times. The V and J genes are TRBV7-9 and TRBJ2-7; tentatively, D is TRBD2 (5 bases). This CDR3 has 15 residues. V was shortened by 0 bases and J by 5 bases, with 14 bases between the two germline ends. Germline V gene sequence: CDR1 SEHNR, CDR2 FQNEAQ (reference sequence). Written as DNA, the CDR3 is TGTGCCAGCAGCTTAGCGCAGGCAGATAGCGACGAGCAGTACTTC. Its protein product is CASSLAQADSDEQYF.